This T cell receptor (beta chain) was retrieved from a study of OX40 agonist ivuxolimab in advanced cancers. Study as a whole: Among those enrolled, mean age was about 58 years (range 23 to 79) and about 79% were male. One patient with hepatocellular carcinoma and two with cutaneous melanoma, three in all, had partial responses. Study results and caveats: The average count of expanded clones was higher among CD8+ T cells than among CD4+.

Concerning this clone: Its antigen is unidentified.

TCRdb keeps only in-frame clones here, not all; method: immunoSEQ multiplex PCR. The sample includes roughly 95,000 clones, approximately 90% of them seen just once. After removal of 2 bases from V and 3 bases from J, the junction contained 10 bases not matched to a gene. The germline gives CDR1 SGHAT, CDR2 FQNNGV. The CDR3 spans 16 residues. This sequence originates from an adult with an advanced solid tumor such as melanoma, head and neck, liver or kidney cancer. The V gene is TRBV11-2, the J gene TRBJ2-7, with 7 bases aligning to TRBD1. The sample here was CD4+ or CD8+ T cells sorted from blood, taken in a trial of the OX40 agonist ivuxolimab. CDR3 sequence (DNA): TGTGCCAGCAGCTTAACCCAACAGGGGCTCGGCTACGAGCAGTACTTC. This sequence encodes CASSLTQQGLGYEQYF.